The next 28 T cell receptor beta chains were all read from a single sample in a study of T cell changes during pregnancy in multiple sclerosis. Using immunoSEQ multiplex PCR, the repertoire was profiled, and TCRdb retains in-frame clones only, with some absent. The repertoire holds about 22,000 clones, with less than 95% as singletons. The sequencing here drew on CD4+ T cells from peripheral blood mononuclear cells, taken in the third trimester of pregnancy. The receptors were gathered from a female donor in good health, enrolled as a control in a pregnancy study.

This clone was observed a single time. The gene calls are TRBV4-2 and TRBJ2-7, with D unclear. V gave up 2 bases and J gave up 5 bases, with 22 bases separating them. Germline-derived CDR1 and CDR2 are LGHNA and YNFKEQ. The CDR3 sequence is 17 residues long. The CDR3 DNA reads as TGTGCCAGCAGCCAAAGTTCTGCGGAACAAATGATACACGAGCAGTACTTC. Amino acid sequence: CASSQSSAEQMIHEQYF.

The chain joins TRBV9 to TRBJ2-7; 10 nucleotides line up with TRBD2. Germline-derived CDR1 and CDR2 are SGDLS and YYNGEE. The CDR3 extends over 18 amino acids. V lost 3 bases and J lost 0; bases outside the gene matches: 12. This CDR3 reads CASSEGGLAPRSSYEQYF. As DNA, the CDR3 is TGTGCCAGCAGCGAGGGGGGACTAGCGCCAAGGAGCTCCTACGAGCAGTACTTC.

The chain links TRBV5-1 to TRBJ2-2; D remains unclear. The CDR3 is 15 amino acids. V was pared by 5 bases and J by 0 bases, with 11 bases between. Germline lookup yields CDR1 SGHRS and CDR2 YFSETQ. CDR3 DNA sequence: TGCGCCAGCAGTTCGAACACCCCGAACACCGGGGAGCTGTTTTTT. Protein: CASSSNTPNTGELFF.

This chain uses TRBV14 with TRBJ1-3, with 8 bases identical to TRBD1. Germline CDR1 SGHDN, CDR2 FVKESK. The CDR3 contains 15 residues. With 4 bases clipped from V and 7 bases from J, the junction kept 9 bases outside the gene matches. The CDR3: CASSPRTGPFNTIYF. CDR3 bases: TGTGCCAGCAGCCCCCGGACAGGGCCCTTCAACACCATATATTTT.

The rearrangement links TRBV28 to TRBJ2-1; D might be TRBD1 or TRBD2, each matching 9 bases. The length of the CDR3 is 17 residues. Between the trimmed V and J ends, which lost 8 bases and 5 bases, there was a span of 25 bases. The germline gives CDR1 MDHEN, CDR2 SYDVKM. The DNA of the CDR3 is TGTGCCAGCTACAGGGGGCTAAGGGCTAGCGGGAACAATGAGCAGTTCTTC. This encodes CASYRGLRASGNNEQFF. Drawing the rest from reference TRBV28 and TRBJ2-1, the complete variable domain is DVKVTQSSRYLVKRTGEKVFLECVQDMDHENMFWYRQDPGLGLRLIYFSYDVKMKEKGDIPEGYSVSREKKERFSLILESASTNQTSMYLCASYRGLRASGNNEQFFGPGTRLTVL.

Of note for this clone: Sequence at one end of the junction differs from germline and may be a read error. The chain links TRBV2 to TRBJ2-5; 7 bases map to TRBD1. The CDR3 has 17 amino acids. The germline V gene encodes CDR1 SNHLY and CDR2 FYNNEI. The CDR3 loop reads CASIEWGDREHQETQYF. The CDR3, as DNA: TGTGCCAGCATTGAATGGGGCGACAGGGAGCACCAAGAGACCCAGTACTTC.

The V gene is TRBV6-5, the J gene TRBJ1-1, with 9 bases that match TRBD1. V shed 8 bases, J shed 3 bases, and the junction held 10 bases outside the gene matches. The V gene's germline CDR1 is MNHEY and CDR2 SVGAGI. The CDR3 length is 15 residues. The CDR3 protein is CASGDRAIFDTEAFF. CDR3 sequence (DNA): TGTGCCAGCGGGGACAGGGCAATTTTCGACACTGAAGCTTTCTTT.

This chain connects TRBV11-2 to TRBJ2-7; the D gene is possibly TRBD2 (7 bases). V was trimmed by 3 bases and J by 5 bases, leaving 17 bases between them. Germline V gene data show CDR1 as SGHAT and CDR2 as FQNNGV. The CDR3 contains 15 residues. The CDR3 sequence: CASSFRGAGVHEQYF. CDR3 nucleotide sequence: TGTGCCAGCAGCTTTCGGGGGGCGGGGGTCCACGAGCAGTACTTC.

The genes are TRBV6-6 and TRBJ2-3; 10 bases align to TRBD2. Trimming took 5 bases from V and 5 from J; bases not matched to a gene: 7. The CDR3 has 15 residues. The germline CDR1 and CDR2 sequences are MNHNY and SVGAGI (reference sequence). The CDR3 loop is CASSRQRGGEDTQYF. In DNA, the CDR3 is TGTGCCAGCAGTCGACAGCGGGGGGGCGAAGATACGCAGTATTTT.

This chain uses TRBV4-3 with TRBJ1-4, with TRBD1 matching over 8 bases. Germline trimming cut 0 bases from V and 6 bases from J; bases unmatched to any gene: 3. The CDR3 extends over 15 amino acids. From germline, CDR1 is LGHNA and CDR2 YSLEER. The CDR3 DNA reads as TGCGCCAGCAGCCAAGATGACAGGGGCTATGAAAAACTGTTTTTT. It codes for CASSQDDRGYEKLFF.

The chain uses TRBV30 and TRBJ1-1, with unresolved D. Germline CDR1 GTSNPN, CDR2 SVGIG (reference sequence). The CDR3 has 11 amino acids. With 8 bases removed from V and 0 bases from J, the gap between germline ends came to 7 bases. This chain's CDR3 is CARQVNTEAFF. CDR3 nucleotides: TGTGCCCGTCAGGTGAACACTGAAGCTTTCTTT.

V gene TRBV6-5 combines with J gene TRBJ1-5, with D maybe TRBD1 (5 bases). The CDR3 loop spans 14 amino acids. Germline assignment: CDR1 MNHEY and CDR2 SVGAGI. V was shortened by 5 bases and J by 5 bases, with 13 bases between the two germline ends. CDR3 region: CASSRQGRDQPQHF. The CDR3 nucleotides read TGTGCCAGCAGTCGTCAGGGTAGAGATCAGCCCCAGCATTTT.

CDR3 amino acids: CASSARTGGETQYF. The DNA for the CDR3 is TGTGCCAGCAGCGCCCGGACGGGGGGGGAGACCCAGTACTTC. The chain has TRBV9 and TRBJ2-5; TRBD2 matches at 8 bases. Germline CDR1 is SGDLS and CDR2 is YYNGEE. The trim removed 3 bases at V and 5 bases at J, leaving 6 bases unmatched. There are 14 residues in the CDR3.

The rearrangement links TRBV6-1 to TRBJ1-5, with TRBD1 matching over 7 bases. V gave up 5 bases and J gave up 4 bases; unmatched junction bases: 8. Germline V gene data show CDR1 as MNHNS and CDR2 as SASEGT. This CDR3 spans 15 amino acids. DNA of the CDR3: TGTGCCAGCAGTCATCTCGGGACAGCAAATCAGCCCCAGCATTTT. This translates into CASSHLGTANQPQHF.

The J gene is TRBJ2-7, the V gene TRBV5-8; tentatively, D is TRBD1 (7 bases). V shed 4 bases and J shed 6 bases, with 20 bases lying between them. Per germline, CDR1 SGHTS and CDR2 YDEGEE. The CDR3 is 15 residues long. CDR3 nucleotides: TGTGCCAGCAGCGTAACAGGGGCGGGATATGGCGAGCAGTACTTC. It codes for CASSVTGAGYGEQYF.

In the case of this clone: The sample has other DNA sequences that encode this CDR3 too. This chain links TRBV19 with TRBJ2-7; tentative D call: TRBD2 (6 bases). The V end was cut by 6 bases, the J end by 4 bases, with 22 bases between. This CDR3 has 16 residues. Looked up from germline, CDR1 is LNHDA and CDR2 is SQIVND (reference sequence). The CDR3 reads CASSTMGLAGGYEQYF. CDR3 sequence (DNA): TGTGCCAGTAGCACGATGGGACTGGCCGGGGGTTACGAGCAGTACTTC.

The chain is built from TRBV10-3 and TRBJ1-4, with 7 nucleotides matching TRBD1. Germline values: CDR1 ENHRY, CDR2 SYGVKD. V shed 3 bases and J 12 bases; nucleotides not matched to a gene: 13. CDR3 size: 15 residues. This chain's CDR3 is CAISDPSRQGAELFF. In nucleotides, the CDR3 is TGTGCCATCAGTGACCCGTCAAGACAGGGCGCGGAACTGTTTTTT.

The genes are TRBV9 and TRBJ1-1; TRBD1 might be the D (6 bases). This CDR3 comprises 15 residues. Between the trimmed V and J ends, which lost 3 bases and 1 base, there was a span of 13 bases. Germline CDR1 and CDR2: SGDLS and YYNGEE. CDR3 loop: CASSATGTQNTEAFF. Here the CDR3 DNA reads TGTGCCAGCAGCGCAACCGGGACACAGAACACTGAAGCTTTCTTT.

V gene TRBV27 combines with J gene TRBJ1-6; no definite D call. The CDR3 covers 14 residues. The V end lost 6 bases, the J end lost 0 bases, and 6 bases lay between the germline ends. In germline, CDR1 is MNHEY, CDR2 SMNVEV (reference sequence). CDR3: CASSSSSYNSPLHF. The CDR3, as DNA: TGTGCCAGCAGCTCGAGCTCCTATAATTCACCCCTCCACTTT.

This sequence joins TRBV6-1 and TRBJ2-7, with TRBD2 matching 8 bases. The CDR3 spans 15 residues. V was clipped by 0 bases and J by 3 bases; unmatched bases: 4. Per germline, CDR1 MNHNS and CDR2 SASEGT. This CDR3 reads CASSEALSGGYEQYF. The CDR3 bases are TGTGCCAGCAGTGAAGCGTTGAGCGGGGGCTACGAGCAGTACTTC.

The CDR3 bases are TGCGCCAGCAGCCAAGAAAGAGGGACAGGAAATGAAAAACTGTTTTTT. Amino acids: CASSQERGTGNEKLFF. The chain has TRBV4-1 and TRBJ1-4; 8 bases are a match to TRBD1. The germline V gene has CDR1 MGHRA and CDR2 YSYEKL. This CDR3 comprises 16 residues. The V segment lost 0 bases and the J segment 5 bases; nucleotides outside the gene matches: 5.

This clone was observed a handful of times. The chain has TRBV4-2 and TRBJ2-3; TRBD1 is a possible D gene (6 bases). CDR1 is LGHNA and CDR2 is YNFKEQ in the germline V gene. Trimming shortened V by 11 bases and J by 10 bases, and 22 bases separated the two germline ends. The CDR3 is 13 amino acids. Here the CDR3 reads CAEHPRGRFAQYF. In DNA, the CDR3 is TGTGCCGAACACCCCAGGGGAAGGTTCGCGCAGTATTTT.

The chain has TRBV7-8 and TRBJ2-1; 8 nucleotides match TRBD2. CDR1 and CDR2 from the germline V gene are SGHVS and FQNEAQ. Trimming took 1 base from V and 7 from J; bases not matched to a gene: 9. The CDR3 length is 16 residues. In DNA, the CDR3 is TGTGCCAGCAGCTTAGAGGGGAGCGGGGGCTCGAATGAGCAGTTCTTC. It translates to CASSLEGSGGSNEQFF.

The gene calls are TRBV5-1 and TRBJ2-5; no reliable D call. Trimming shortened V by 2 bases and J by 5 bases, and 4 bases separated the two germline ends. CDR3 size: 11 residues. Per the germline V gene, CDR1 is SGHRS and CDR2 is YFSETQ. The CDR3 spells CASSFRETQYF. CDR3 nucleotides: TGCGCCAGCAGCTTCAGGGAGACCCAGTACTTC.

The rearrangement joins TRBV28 to TRBJ2-1, with D possibly TRBD1 on 5 matching bases. This CDR3 region has 13 residues. V lost 4 bases and J 3 bases, leaving 7 bases between the germline ends. Germline V lookup: CDR1 MDHEN, CDR2 SYDVKM. CDR3: CASSSTGYNEQFF. CDR3 DNA sequence: TGTGCCAGCAGTTCCACAGGCTACAATGAGCAGTTCTTC.

The V and J genes are TRBV15 and TRBJ2-3, with TRBD2 as a possible D gene (5 bases). Deletions cut 1 base from V and 4 bases from J, with 15 bases between. CDR1 is LNHNV and CDR2 is YYDKDF in the germline V gene (reference sequence). This CDR3 has 16 amino acids. CDR3 residues: CATSRGVGEGADTQYF. The CDR3 region has the DNA TGTGCCACCAGCAGAGGGGTGGGAGAGGGCGCAGATACGCAGTATTTT. Variable domain in full (rest from reference TRBV15 and TRBJ2-3): DAMVIQNPRYQVTQFGKPVTLSCSQTLNHNVMYWYQQKSSQAPKLLFHYYDKDFNNEADTPDNFQSRRPNTSFCFLDIRSPGLGDTAMYLCATSRGVGEGADTQYFGPGTRLTVL.

This chain joins TRBV6-1 and TRBJ1-4; 7 nucleotides match TRBD1. CDR1 is MNHNS and CDR2 is SASEGT in the germline V gene. The CDR3 extends over 16 amino acids. J gave up 5 bases and V 1 base, and 7 bases lay outside the gene matches. The CDR3 DNA sequence: TGTGCCAGCAGTGAAGAGAGGGGGCGGGACAATGAAAAACTGTTTTTT. It is translated as CASSEERGRDNEKLFF.

The chain uses TRBV5-1 and TRBJ1-1; 7 bases are shared with TRBD1. Germline V CDR1 and CDR2: SGHRS, YFSETQ. The CDR3 runs 16 residues. With V trimmed by 0 bases and J by 4 bases, 9 bases remained unmatched. The CDR3 spells CASSLAKMQGGTEAFF. Here the CDR3 DNA reads TGCGCCAGCAGCTTGGCGAAGATGCAGGGGGGCACTGAAGCTTTCTTT.